The 18 T cell receptor beta chains below all came from one sample that was sequenced in a study of T cells expressing NK-cell markers. TCRdb re-called the 5' RACE reads, yielding one record per CDR3 amino acid sequence without DNA. The sample has roughly 420,000 distinct CDR3 sequences; the top ten hold approximately 7%. Sequenced input: blood T cells: a sorted CD56 or NKG2C T cell subset, CD4+ or CD8+ T cells, or bulk PBMC T cells (not recorded which). The receptor set was obtained from a woman between 18 and 69 years old in good health.

The J gene is TRBJ2-7, the V gene TRBV29-1; the TCRdb call, TRBD1, lacks DNA for checking. The CDR3 extends over 13 amino acids. Germline lookup yields CDR1 SQVTM and CDR2 ANQGSEA. The CDR3 loop reads CSVTQGDWYEQYF.

V gene TRBV4-2 combines with J gene TRBJ2-5; with no DNA, the TCRdb D assignment of TRBD2 cannot be verified. Looked up from germline, CDR1 is LGHNA and CDR2 is YNFKEQ. This CDR3 comprises 16 residues. The CDR3 sequence: CASSPVGTISSGTQYF.

The chain joins TRBV6-5 to TRBJ1-2; TCRdb's D call of TRBD1 is untestable without DNA. This CDR3 is built from 11 residues. CDR1 and CDR2 from the germline V gene are MNHEY and SVGAGI. CDR3 loop: CASRRDIMYTF.

CDR3 residues: CASSVTENTEAFF. This chain connects TRBV28 to TRBJ1-1; TCRdb lists TRBD1, though no DNA is available to test this call. This CDR3 comprises 13 residues. Germline CDR1 and CDR2: MDHEN and SYDVKM.

The chain carries TRBV19 and TRBJ1-3. This CDR3 is 14 amino acids long. The germline V gene has CDR1 LNHDA and CDR2 SQIVND (reference sequence). CDR3 residues: CASTQFGSGNTIYF. The full variable domain, with the rest looked up from reference TRBV19 and TRBJ1-3, is DGGITQSPKYLFRKEGQNVTLSCEQNLNHDAMYWYRQDPGQGLRLIYYSQIVNDFQKGDIAEGYSVSREKKESFPLTVTSAQKNPTAFYLCASTQFGSGNTIYFGEGSWLTVV.

This sequence joins TRBV4-2 and TRBJ1-1; TCRdb gives TRBD1 as the D gene, but with no DNA this cannot be confirmed. The CDR3 has 13 amino acids. Germline loops: CDR1 LGHNA, CDR2 YNFKEQ. The chain's CDR3 is CASSPTGFTEAFF.

This chain connects TRBV6-2 or TRBV6-3 to TRBJ1-5; TCRdb selects TRBD1, and the lack of DNA leaves this call unchecked. The CDR3 extends over 14 amino acids. Germline V gene lookup returns CDR1 MNHEY and CDR2 SVGEGT. This CDR3 reads CASSSTGTNQPQHF.

This chain links TRBV7-2 with TRBJ2-5. Looked up from germline, CDR1 is SGHTA and CDR2 is FQGNSA. The CDR3 sequence is 14 residues long. CDR3 protein: CASSLDSLQETQYF. The variable domain in full, with the rest retrieved from reference TRBV7-2 and TRBJ2-5, is GAGVSQSPSNKVTEKGKDVELRCDPISGHTALYWYRQSLGQGLEFLIYFQGNSAPDKSGLPSDRFSAERTGGSVSTLTIQRTQQEDSAVYLCASSLDSLQETQYFGPGTRLLVL.

The chain uses TRBV11-3 and TRBJ2-2. Germline CDR1 reads SGHNT; CDR2 reads YENEEA. This CDR3 region has 16 residues. CDR3: CASRSSGPQNTGELFF.

The rearrangement links TRBV12-3 or TRBV12-4 to TRBJ1-5; TCRdb calls TRBD1, which cannot be checked without DNA. The length of the CDR3 is 16 residues. CDR3: CASRYGVGQGNQPQHF.

The rearrangement joins TRBV11-2 to TRBJ2-3; TCRdb designates TRBD1, a call that cannot be tested without DNA. CDR1 and CDR2 from the germline V gene are SGHAT and FQNNGV. This CDR3 has 13 residues. The CDR3 sequence is CASSPWNTDTQYF.

The chain is built from TRBV19 and TRBJ2-1; TCRdb selects TRBD1, and the lack of DNA leaves this call unchecked. The CDR3 runs to 13 residues. Germline loops: CDR1 LNHDA, CDR2 SQIVND (reference sequence). The chain's CDR3 is CASSMGGSNEQFF.

The rearrangement joins TRBV7-2 to TRBJ2-7. Germline CDR1 reads SGHTA; CDR2 reads FQGNSA. This CDR3 has 14 amino acids. CDR3 sequence reads: CASSLAGGVYEQYF.

The chain recombines TRBV5-6 with TRBJ2-5; TCRdb's D call, TRBD1, is unchecked because there is no DNA. Germline CDR1 is SGHDT and CDR2 is YYEEEE. There are 15 residues in the CDR3. Here the CDR3 reads CASSGSSTGLETQYF. The entire variable domain, with the rest obtained from reference TRBV5-6 and TRBJ2-5, is as follows: DAGVTQSPTHLIKTRGQQVTLRCSPKSGHDTVSWYQQALGQGPQFIFQYYEEEERQRGNFPDRFSGHQFPNYSSELNVNALLLGDSALYLCASSGSSTGLETQYFGPGTRLLVL.

The chain combines TRBV10-1 with TRBJ2-5; TCRdb outputs TRBD1, but without DNA this stays unchecked. CDR3 length: 14 amino acids. Per the germline V gene, CDR1 is WNHNN and CDR2 is SYGVQD (reference sequence). The CDR3 here is CASSDGDRVSTQYF.

The CDR3 is CASSLLAGGGNEQFF. The chain carries TRBV28 and TRBJ2-1; TCRdb indicates TRBD2, and absent DNA this call remains unverified. Germline CDR1 MDHEN, CDR2 SYDVKM. The CDR3 extends over 15 amino acids.

V is TRBV30 and J is TRBJ1-4. The V gene's germline CDR1 is GTSNPN and CDR2 SVGIG (reference sequence). The CDR3 is 11 residues long. The CDR3 sequence is CAASPNEKLFF.

This chain joins TRBV20-1 and TRBJ2-3; the D call from TCRdb, TRBD1, cannot be confirmed without DNA. The CDR3 is made up of 12 amino acids. Germline CDR1 and CDR2: DFQATT and SNEGSKA (reference sequence). This CDR3 is CSEGGPGDTQYF.